This TCR beta chain comes out of a study of blood T cells in healthy people across ages. The use of a sample-barcoded 5' primer and a J-beta primer mix characterized a second PCR of roughly 7 to 12 cycles. TCRdb fed the 5' RACE reads into MiXCR, producing one record per CDR3 protein. The table includes fewer than 2,000,000 distinct CDR3 sequences, 30% to 40% detected once. The CDR3 has 16 residues. Concerning this clonotype: A junction boundary mismatches the germline segment, possibly from a read error.

Per sample, no less than 5.5 micrograms of total RNA were extracted. The V and J genes are TRBV12-3 or TRBV12-4 and TRBJ2-7; D may correspond to TRBD1 or TRBD2 (7 bases each). The source material was blood. This TCR derives from a human donor in good health. The chain's CDR3 is CASSPRGSGVAHEQYF. CDR3 DNA: TGTGCCAGCAGTCCCAGGGGGAGCGGGGTGGCCCACGAGCAGTATTTC.